The T cell receptor (beta chain) under discussion was sequenced for a study of blood T cell repertoires in COVID-19. Study-wide background: Samples came from the United States, Italy and Spain, spanning acute and convalescent COVID-19. The cDNA or gDNA used as material had been derived from T cells, B-cell-depleted T cells, or PBMCs.

This clone has more than one count but fewer than ten. This CDR3 comprises 17 residues. The V gene lost 0 bases and the J gene lost 12 bases, with 22 bases spanning the gap. CDR1 and CDR2 from the germline V gene are SGHKS and YYEKEE (reference sequence). Per the original data handling: Amplification from reference gene primers served as the basis for estimated nucleated cell counts. Profiled with immunoSEQ multiplex PCR; TCRdb holds only in-frame clones, not every one. That table is the source of V, J and clone size, and D and trimming were worked out from the DNA. There are about 56,000 clones in the sample; roughly 86% occur only once, and less than 4.5% lies in the top ten.

This chain joins TRBV5-5 and TRBJ1-6; D gene uncertain. Input material: peripheral blood. The TCR was taken from a man over 45 with active COVID-19. The CDR3 region has the DNA TGTGCCAGCAGCTTGGCCGATGGGGAGCAGGCCCGTTTACCCCTCCACTTT. Amino acid sequence: CASSLADGEQARLPLHF.